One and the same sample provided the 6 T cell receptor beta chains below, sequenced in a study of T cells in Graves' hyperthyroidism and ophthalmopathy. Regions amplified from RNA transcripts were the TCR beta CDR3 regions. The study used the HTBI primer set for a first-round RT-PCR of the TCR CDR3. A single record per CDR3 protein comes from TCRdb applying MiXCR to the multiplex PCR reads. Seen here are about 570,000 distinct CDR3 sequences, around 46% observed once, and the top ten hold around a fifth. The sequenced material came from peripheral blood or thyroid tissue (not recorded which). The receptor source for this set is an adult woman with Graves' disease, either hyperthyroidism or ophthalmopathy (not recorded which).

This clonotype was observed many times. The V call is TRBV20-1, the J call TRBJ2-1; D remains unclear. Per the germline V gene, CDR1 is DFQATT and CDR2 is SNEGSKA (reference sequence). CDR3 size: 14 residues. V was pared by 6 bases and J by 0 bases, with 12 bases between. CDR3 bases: TGCAGTGCAGCACAGTGGGACTCCTACAATGAGCAGTTCTTC. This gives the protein CSAAQWDSYNEQFF.

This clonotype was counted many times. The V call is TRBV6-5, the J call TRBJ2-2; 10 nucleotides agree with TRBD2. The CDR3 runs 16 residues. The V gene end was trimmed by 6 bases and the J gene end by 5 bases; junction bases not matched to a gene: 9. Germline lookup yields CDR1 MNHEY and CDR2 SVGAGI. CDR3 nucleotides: TGTGCCAGCAGACGGACTAGCGGTTTGGCGACCGGGGAGCTGTTTTTT. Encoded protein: CASRRTSGLATGELFF.

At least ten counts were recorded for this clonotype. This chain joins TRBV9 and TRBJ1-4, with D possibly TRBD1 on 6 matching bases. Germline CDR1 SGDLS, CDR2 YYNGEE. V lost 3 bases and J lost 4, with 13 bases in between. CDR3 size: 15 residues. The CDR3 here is CASSARGSVNEKLFF. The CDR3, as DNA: TGTGCCAGCAGCGCCAGGGGTAGTGTTAATGAAAAACTGTTTTTT.

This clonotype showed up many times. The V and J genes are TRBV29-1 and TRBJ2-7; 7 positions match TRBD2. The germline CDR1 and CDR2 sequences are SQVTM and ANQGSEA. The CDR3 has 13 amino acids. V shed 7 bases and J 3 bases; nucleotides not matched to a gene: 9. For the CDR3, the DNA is TGCAGCGCTCGACTAGCTCTGGACTACGAGCAGTACTTC. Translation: CSARLALDYEQYF.

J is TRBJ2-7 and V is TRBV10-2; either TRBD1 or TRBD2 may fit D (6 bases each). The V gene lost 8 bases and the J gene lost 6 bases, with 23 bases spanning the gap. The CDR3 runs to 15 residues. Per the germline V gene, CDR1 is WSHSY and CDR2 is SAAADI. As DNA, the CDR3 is TGCGCCAGCGGTCCAGCGGGTACAGGGCCGTTCGAGCAGTACTTC. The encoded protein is CASGPAGTGPFEQYF.

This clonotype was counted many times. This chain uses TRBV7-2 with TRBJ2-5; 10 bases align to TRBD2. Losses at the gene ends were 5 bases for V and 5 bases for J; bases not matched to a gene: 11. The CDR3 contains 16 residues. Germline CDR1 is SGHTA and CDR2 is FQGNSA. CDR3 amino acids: CASSRPGGAGGETQYF. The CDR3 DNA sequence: TGTGCCAGCAGCCGTCCGGGGGGAGCGGGAGGGGAGACCCAGTACTTC.